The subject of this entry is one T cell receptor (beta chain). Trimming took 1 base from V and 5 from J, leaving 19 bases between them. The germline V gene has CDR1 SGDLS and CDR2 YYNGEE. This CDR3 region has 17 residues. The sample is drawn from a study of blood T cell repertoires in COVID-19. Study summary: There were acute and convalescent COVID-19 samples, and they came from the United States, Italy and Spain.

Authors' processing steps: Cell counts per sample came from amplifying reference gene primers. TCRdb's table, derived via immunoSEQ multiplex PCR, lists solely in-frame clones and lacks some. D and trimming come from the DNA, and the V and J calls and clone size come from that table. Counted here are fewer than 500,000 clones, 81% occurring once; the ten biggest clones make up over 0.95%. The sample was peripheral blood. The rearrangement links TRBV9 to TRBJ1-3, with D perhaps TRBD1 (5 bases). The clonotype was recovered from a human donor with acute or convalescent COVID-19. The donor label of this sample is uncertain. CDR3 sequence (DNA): TGTGCCAGCAGCGTAAGTCCTTTCCAGGGAGGAAGAAACACCATATATTTT. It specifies CASSVSPFQGGRNTIYF.